The entry that follows covers one T cell receptor beta chain sequence. Antigen unknown. Time point: baseline pretreatment blood. Treatment indicated: 15 Gy SBRT to primary tumor, nephrectomy 4 weeks later. Radiation-treated patients gave blood at baseline, week 2 and week 4. Clear cell pathology was present in this patient's renal cell carcinoma. This entry comes from a study of radiation and T cells in renal cell carcinoma. The CDR3 covers 16 residues. CDR1 is SGHRS, CDR2 YFSETQ, per germline. J gave up 8 bases and V 0 bases, and 8 bases lay outside the gene matches. The study, taken as a whole, reports: Top tumor clonotypes rose in blood 2 weeks post-radiation, then contracted.

The table came from immunoSEQ multiplex PCR; TCRdb's copy has only in-frame clones and leaves some out. This sample has tens of thousands of clones, with 70% to 85% found just once. Sequencing was performed on blood, taken from a patient whose treatment included radiotherapy and nephrectomy. The TCR comes from a man aged 55 to 70 with renal cell carcinoma. The V call is TRBV5-1, the J call TRBJ2-2, with TRBD1 matching 9 bases. The CDR3: CASSLGPTGGEGELFF. The DNA of the CDR3 is TGCGCCAGCAGCTTGGGCCCCACAGGGGGCGAGGGGGAGCTGTTTTTT.